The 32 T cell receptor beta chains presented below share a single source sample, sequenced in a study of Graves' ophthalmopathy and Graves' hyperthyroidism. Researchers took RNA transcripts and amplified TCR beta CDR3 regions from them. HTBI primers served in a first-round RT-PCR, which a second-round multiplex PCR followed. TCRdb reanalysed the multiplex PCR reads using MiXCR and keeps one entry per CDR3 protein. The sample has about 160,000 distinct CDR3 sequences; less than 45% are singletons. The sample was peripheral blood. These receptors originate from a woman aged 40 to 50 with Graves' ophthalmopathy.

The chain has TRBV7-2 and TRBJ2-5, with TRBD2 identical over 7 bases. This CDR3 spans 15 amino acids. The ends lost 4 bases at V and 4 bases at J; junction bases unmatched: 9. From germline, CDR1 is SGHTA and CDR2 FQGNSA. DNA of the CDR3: TGTGCCAGCAGCTCCCAAGCGGGATGGGGAGAGACCCAGTACTTC. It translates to CASSSQAGWGETQYF.

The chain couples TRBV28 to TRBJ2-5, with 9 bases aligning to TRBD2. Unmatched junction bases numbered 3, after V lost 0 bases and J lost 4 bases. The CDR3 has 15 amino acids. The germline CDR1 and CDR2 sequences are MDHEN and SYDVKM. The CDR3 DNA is TGTGCCAGCAGTTTATGGGCGGGAGGGAGAGAGACCCAGTACTTC. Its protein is CASSLWAGGRETQYF.

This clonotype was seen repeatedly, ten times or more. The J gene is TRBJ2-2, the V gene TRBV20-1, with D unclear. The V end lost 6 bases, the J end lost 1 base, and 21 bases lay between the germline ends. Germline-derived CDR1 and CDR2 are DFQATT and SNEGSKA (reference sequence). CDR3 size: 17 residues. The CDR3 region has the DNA TGCAGTGCCGCTCCCTCCTCTAGGGCGTGGAACACCGGGGAGCTGTTTTTT. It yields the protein CSAAPSSRAWNTGELFF.

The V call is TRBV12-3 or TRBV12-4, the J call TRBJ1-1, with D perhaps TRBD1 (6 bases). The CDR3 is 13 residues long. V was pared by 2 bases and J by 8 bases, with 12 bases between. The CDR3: CASSLKGGSEAFF. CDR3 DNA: TGTGCCAGCAGTTTAAAAGGGGGTAGCGAAGCTTTCTTT.

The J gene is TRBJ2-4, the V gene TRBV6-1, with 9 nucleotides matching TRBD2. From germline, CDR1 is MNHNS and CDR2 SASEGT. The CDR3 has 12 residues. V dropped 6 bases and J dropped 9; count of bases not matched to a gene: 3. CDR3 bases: TGTGCCAGCAGCACACTAGCGGGCATTCAGTACTTC. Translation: CASSTLAGIQYF.

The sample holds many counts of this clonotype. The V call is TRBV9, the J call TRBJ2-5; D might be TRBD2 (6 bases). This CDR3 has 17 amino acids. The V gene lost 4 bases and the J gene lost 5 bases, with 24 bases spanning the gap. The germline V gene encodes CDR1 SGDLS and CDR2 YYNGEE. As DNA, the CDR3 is TGTGCCAGCAGCCCAGGAGGGACGTGGGCATTGGGGGAGACCCAGTACTTC. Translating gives CASSPGGTWALGETQYF.

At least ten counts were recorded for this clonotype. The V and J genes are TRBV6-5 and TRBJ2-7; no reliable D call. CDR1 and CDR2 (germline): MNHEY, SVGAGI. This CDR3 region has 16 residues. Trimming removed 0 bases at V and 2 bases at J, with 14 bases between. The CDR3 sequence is CASSYSSRPLTYEQYF. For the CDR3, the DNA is TGTGCCAGCAGTTACTCGAGCAGGCCCCTCACCTACGAGCAGTACTTC.

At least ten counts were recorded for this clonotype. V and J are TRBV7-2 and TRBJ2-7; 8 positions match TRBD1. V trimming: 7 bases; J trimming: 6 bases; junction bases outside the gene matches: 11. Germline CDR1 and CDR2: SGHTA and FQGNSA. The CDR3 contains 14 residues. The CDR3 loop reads CASIRDRGNGEQYF. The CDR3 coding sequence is TGTGCCAGCATCCGCGACAGGGGTAATGGCGAGCAGTACTTC.

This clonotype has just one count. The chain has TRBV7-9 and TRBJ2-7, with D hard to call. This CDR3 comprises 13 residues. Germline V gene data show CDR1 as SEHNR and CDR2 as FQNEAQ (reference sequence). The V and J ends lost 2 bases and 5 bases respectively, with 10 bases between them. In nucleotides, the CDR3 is TGTGCCAGCAGCTTACCGGGTTTACACGAGCAGTACTTC. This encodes CASSLPGLHEQYF.

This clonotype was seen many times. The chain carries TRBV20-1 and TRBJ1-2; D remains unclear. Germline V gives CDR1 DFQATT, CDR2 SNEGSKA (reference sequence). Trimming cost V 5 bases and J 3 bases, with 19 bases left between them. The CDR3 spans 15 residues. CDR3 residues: CSARPHLVVDYGYTF. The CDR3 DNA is TGCAGTGCTCGCCCCCATTTGGTGGTTGACTATGGCTACACCTTC.

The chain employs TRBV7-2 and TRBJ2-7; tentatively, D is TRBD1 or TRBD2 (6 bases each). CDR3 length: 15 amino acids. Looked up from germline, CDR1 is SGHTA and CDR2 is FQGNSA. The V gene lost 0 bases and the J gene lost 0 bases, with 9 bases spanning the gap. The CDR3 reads CASSLARGLSYEQYF. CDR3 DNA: TGTGCCAGCAGCTTAGCCCGGGGGCTCTCCTACGAGCAGTACTTC.

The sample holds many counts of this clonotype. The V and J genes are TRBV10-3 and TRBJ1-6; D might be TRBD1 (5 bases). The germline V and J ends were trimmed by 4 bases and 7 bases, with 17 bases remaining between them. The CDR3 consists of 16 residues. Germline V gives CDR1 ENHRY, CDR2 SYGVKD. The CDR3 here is CAISVTQGWSNSPLHF. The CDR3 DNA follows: TGTGCCATCAGTGTGACGCAGGGCTGGTCGAATTCACCCCTCCACTTT.

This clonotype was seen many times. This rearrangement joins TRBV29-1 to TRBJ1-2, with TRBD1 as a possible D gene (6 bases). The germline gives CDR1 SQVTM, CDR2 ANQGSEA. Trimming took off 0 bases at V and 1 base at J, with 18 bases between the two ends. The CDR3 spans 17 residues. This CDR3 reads CSVEDLGGRGLNYGYTF. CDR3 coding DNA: TGCAGCGTTGAAGATTTGGGGGGCAGGGGACTTAACTATGGCTACACCTTC. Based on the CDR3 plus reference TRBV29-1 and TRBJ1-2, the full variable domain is SAVISQKPSRDICQRGTSLTIQCQVDSQVTMMFWYRQQPGQSLTLIATANQGSEATYESGFVIDKFPISRPNLTFSTLTVSNMSPEDSSIYLCSVEDLGGRGLNYGYTFGSGTRLTVV.

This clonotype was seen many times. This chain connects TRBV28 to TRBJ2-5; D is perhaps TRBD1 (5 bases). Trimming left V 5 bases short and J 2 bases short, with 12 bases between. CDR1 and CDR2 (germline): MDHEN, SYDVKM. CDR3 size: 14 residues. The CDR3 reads CASSPPDRQETQYF. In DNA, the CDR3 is TGTGCCAGCAGTCCACCTGACAGACAAGAGACCCAGTACTTC.

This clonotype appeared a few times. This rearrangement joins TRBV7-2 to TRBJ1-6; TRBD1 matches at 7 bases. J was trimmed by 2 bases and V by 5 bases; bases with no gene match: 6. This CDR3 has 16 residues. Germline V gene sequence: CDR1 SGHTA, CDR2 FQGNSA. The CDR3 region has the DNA TGTGCCAGCAGCCCCCGGACAGGACCCTATAATTCACCCCTCCACTTT. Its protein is CASSPRTGPYNSPLHF.

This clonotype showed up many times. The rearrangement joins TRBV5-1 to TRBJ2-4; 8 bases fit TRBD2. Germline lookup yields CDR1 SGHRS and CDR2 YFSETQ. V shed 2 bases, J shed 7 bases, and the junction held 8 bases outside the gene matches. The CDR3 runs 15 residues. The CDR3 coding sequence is TGCGCCAGCAGCTTCGGCCAAGCGGGAGTCAACATTCAGTACTTC. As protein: CASSFGQAGVNIQYF.

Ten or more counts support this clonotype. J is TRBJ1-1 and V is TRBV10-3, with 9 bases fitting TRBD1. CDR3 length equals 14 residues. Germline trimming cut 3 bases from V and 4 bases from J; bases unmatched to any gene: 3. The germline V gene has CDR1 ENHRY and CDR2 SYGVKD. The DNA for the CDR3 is TGTGCCATCAGTGACCGACAGGGGGGCACTGAAGCTTTCTTT. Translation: CAISDRQGGTEAFF.

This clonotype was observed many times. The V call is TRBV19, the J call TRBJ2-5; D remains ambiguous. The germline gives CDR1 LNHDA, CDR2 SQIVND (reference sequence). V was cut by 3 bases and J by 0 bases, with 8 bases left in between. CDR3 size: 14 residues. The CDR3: CASSISGYQETQYF. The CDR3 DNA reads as TGTGCCAGTAGTATTTCCGGGTACCAAGAGACCCAGTACTTC.

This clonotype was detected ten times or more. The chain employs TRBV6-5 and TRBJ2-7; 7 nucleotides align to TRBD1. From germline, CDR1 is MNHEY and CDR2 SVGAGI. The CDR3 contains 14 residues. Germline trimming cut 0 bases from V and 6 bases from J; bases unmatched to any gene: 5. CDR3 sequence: CASSYSTGTGEQYF. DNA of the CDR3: TGTGCCAGCAGTTACTCGACAGGGACCGGCGAGCAGTACTTC.

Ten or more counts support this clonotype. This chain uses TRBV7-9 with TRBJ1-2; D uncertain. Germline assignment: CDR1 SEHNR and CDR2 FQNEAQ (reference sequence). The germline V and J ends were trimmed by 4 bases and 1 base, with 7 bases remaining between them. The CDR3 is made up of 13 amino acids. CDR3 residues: CASSWTDNYGYTF. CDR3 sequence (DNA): TGTGCCAGCAGCTGGACGGATAACTATGGCTACACCTTC.

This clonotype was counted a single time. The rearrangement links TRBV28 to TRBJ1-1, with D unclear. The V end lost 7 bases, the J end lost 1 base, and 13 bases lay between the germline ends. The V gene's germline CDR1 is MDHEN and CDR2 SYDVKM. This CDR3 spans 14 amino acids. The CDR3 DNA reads TGTGCCAGCACTCCTAGATGGGGGAACACTGAAGCTTTCTTT. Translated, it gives CASTPRWGNTEAFF.

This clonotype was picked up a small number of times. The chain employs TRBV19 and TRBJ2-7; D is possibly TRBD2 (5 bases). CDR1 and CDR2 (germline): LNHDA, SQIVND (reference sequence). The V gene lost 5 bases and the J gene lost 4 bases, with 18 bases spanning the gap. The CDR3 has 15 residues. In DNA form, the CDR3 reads TGTGCCAGTAGTCCAGCGGCTAGCCGTACGTACGAGCAGTACTTC. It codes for CASSPAASRTYEQYF.

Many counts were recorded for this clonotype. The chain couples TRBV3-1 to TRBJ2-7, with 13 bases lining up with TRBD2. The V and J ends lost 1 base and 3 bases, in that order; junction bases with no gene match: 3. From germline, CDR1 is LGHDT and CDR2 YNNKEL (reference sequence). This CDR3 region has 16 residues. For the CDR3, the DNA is TGTGCCAGCAGCCAAGGACTAGCGGGGGGCCACTACGAGCAGTACTTC. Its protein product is CASSQGLAGGHYEQYF.

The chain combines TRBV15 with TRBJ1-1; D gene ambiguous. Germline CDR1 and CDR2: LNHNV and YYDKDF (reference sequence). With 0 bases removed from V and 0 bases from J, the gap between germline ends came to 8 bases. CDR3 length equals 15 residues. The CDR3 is CATSREKGVNTEAFF. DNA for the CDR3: TGTGCCACCAGCAGAGAAAAAGGAGTGAACACTGAAGCTTTCTTT. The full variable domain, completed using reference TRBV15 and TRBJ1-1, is DAMVIQNPRYQVTQFGKPVTLSCSQTLNHNVMYWYQQKSSQAPKLLFHYYDKDFNNEADTPDNFQSRRPNTSFCFLDIRSPGLGDTAMYLCATSREKGVNTEAFFGQGTRLTVV.

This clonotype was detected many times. The CDR3 region is CATSDPRTDLYF. The CDR3 coding sequence is TGTGCCACCAGTGATCCCCGGACGGATTTATACTTC. The genes are TRBV24-1 and TRBJ2-7; D remains unclear. This CDR3 comprises 12 residues. Germline V CDR1 and CDR2: KGHDR, SFDVKD. V was trimmed by 3 bases and J by 13 bases, leaving 15 bases between them.

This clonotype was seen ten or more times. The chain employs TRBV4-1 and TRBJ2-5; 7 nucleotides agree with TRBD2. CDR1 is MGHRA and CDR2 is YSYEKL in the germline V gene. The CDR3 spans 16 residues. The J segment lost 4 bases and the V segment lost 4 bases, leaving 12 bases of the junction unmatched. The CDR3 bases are TGCGCCAGCAGCCGAGAGGACCAGCGGGACCTAGAGACCCAGTACTTC. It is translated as CASSREDQRDLETQYF.

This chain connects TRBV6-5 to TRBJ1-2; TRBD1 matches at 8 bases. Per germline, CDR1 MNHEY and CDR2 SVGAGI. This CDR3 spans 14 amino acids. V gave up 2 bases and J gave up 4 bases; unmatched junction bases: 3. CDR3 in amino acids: CASSYRTGSYGYTF. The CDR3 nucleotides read TGTGCCAGCAGTTACCGGACAGGGAGCTATGGCTACACCTTC.

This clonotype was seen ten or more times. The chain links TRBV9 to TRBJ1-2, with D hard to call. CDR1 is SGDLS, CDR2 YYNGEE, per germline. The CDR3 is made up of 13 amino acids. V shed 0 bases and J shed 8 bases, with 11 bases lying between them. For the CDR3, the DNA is TGTGCCAGCAGCGTAGAACCCACCGGGGGCTACACCTTC. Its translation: CASSVEPTGGYTF.

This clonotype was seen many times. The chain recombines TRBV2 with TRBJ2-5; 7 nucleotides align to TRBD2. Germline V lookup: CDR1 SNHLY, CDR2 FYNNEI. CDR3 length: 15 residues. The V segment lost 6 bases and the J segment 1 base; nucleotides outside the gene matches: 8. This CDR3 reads CASRDKTSPQETQYF. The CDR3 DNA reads TGTGCCAGCAGGGATAAGACTAGCCCCCAAGAGACCCAGTACTTC.

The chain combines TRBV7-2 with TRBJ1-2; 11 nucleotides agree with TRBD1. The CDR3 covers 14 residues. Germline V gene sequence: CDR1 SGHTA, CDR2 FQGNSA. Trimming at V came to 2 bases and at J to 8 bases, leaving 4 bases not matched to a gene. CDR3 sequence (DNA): TGTGCCAGCAGCTTACTGGACAGGGGGCAGGGCTACACCTTC. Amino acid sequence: CASSLLDRGQGYTF. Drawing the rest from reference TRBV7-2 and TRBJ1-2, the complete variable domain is GAGVSQSPSNKVTEKGKDVELRCDPISGHTALYWYRQSLGQGLEFLIYFQGNSAPDKSGLPSDRFSAERTGGSVSTLTIQRTQQEDSAVYLCASSLLDRGQGYTFGSGTRLTVV.

The CDR3 DNA follows: TGTGCCAGCAGCTTAGATTTCGCGGGGGGCACTGAAGCTTTCTTT. This translates into CASSLDFAGGTEAFF. The rearrangement links TRBV11-2 to TRBJ1-1; D might be TRBD1 (5 bases). The CDR3 is 15 residues long. The V gene's germline CDR1 is SGHAT and CDR2 FQNNGV. The V end was cut by 0 bases, the J end by 4 bases, with 12 bases between.

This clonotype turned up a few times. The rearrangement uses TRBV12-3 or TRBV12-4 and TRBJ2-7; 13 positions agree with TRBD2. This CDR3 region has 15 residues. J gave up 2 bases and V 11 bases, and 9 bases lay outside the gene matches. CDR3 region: CAAHQGTSGAYEQYF. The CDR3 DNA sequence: TGTGCCGCTCACCAGGGGACTAGCGGGGCCTACGAGCAGTACTTC.